Listed below are T cell receptor beta chains from one sample, sequenced in a study of T cell changes during pregnancy in multiple sclerosis. Assay used: immunoSEQ multiplex PCR; TCRdb lists only in-frame clones, some missing. The sample has about 38,000 clones, about 91% seen once. Sequencing was performed on CD8+ T cells from peripheral blood mononuclear cells, taken after pregnancy. The origin of the receptors is a female donor with multiple sclerosis, enrolled in a pregnancy study. CDR3s include the opening cysteine and the closing phenylalanine or tryptophan. The D gene is left open where the match is weak. Some rows mark clone size as missing; the rest say once, few, many or name a class of expanded clone.

CDR3 DNA,CDR3 protein,V gene,J gene,D gene,clone size
TGTGCCAGCAGGGCAGGGGGAATGAACACTGAAGCTTTCTTT,CASRAGGMNTEAFF,TRBV7-9,TRBJ1-1,TRBD1,few
TGCGCCAGCAGTGAGAGGGAAGCGGGAGCCCGCTACAATGAGCAGTTCTTC,CASSEREAGARYNEQFF,TRBV10-1,TRBJ2-1,TRBD2,.
TGTGCCAGCAGTGAAGCGCGGGCCTACGAGCAGTACTTC,CASSEARAYEQYF,TRBV2,TRBJ2-7,.,.
TGTGCCAGCAGTTCCTGGGGACTAGCGGGAGGTGATGGGGACTCCTACGAGCAGTACTTC,CASSSWGLAGGDGDSYEQYF,TRBV27,TRBJ2-7,TRBD2,.
TGTGCCAGCAGTTCCCGTCGGGACAGGGGAAAACGGGACTATGGCTACACCTTC,CASSSRRDRGKRDYGYTF,TRBV28,TRBJ1-2,TRBD1,.
TGTGCCAGCACCCCTGGGACTTCTAGGGATGGCTACACCTTC,CASTPGTSRDGYTF,TRBV7-9,TRBJ1-2,.,medium-sized
TGTGCCAGCAGCGTAGAGGTCTGGGGCCCGATGTTCTTT,CASSVEVWGPMFF,TRBV9,TRBJ1-1,.,.
TGCGCCAGCAGCTTGCCCAGATGGACAGGATTTTCGAACTATGGCTACACCTTC,CASSLPRWTGFSNYGYTF,TRBV5-1,TRBJ1-2,TRBD1,.
TGTGCCAGCGCCCCGTCGGGGAGGGGCCGGGAGACCCAGTACTTC,CASAPSGRGRETQYF,TRBV5-4,TRBJ2-5,TRBD2,.
TGTGCCAGCAGCTTAGGGGGGGCTGCCGCTGAAGCTTTCTTT,CASSLGGAAAEAFF,TRBV13,TRBJ1-1,.,few
TGCGCCAGCAGCTCCGGACAGGGGGCACGTAACCACACTGAAGCTTTCTTT,CASSSGQGARNHTEAFF,TRBV5-1,TRBJ1-1,TRBD1,.
TGTGCCAGCAGTTACTTGGGACTCGCGAATGAGCAGTTCTTC,CASSYLGLANEQFF,TRBV6-5,TRBJ2-1,.,.
TGTGCCAGCAACCCGGGAGAATCAGATACGCAGTATTTT,CASNPGESDTQYF,TRBV5-4,TRBJ2-3,.,.
TGTGCCAGCAGTGGAGACAGGAACTCTGGCTACACCTTC,CASSGDRNSGYTF,TRBV9,TRBJ1-2,.,.
TGTGCCAGCAGTGAAAGCAGGGGGCGGAATCAGCCCCAGCATTTT,CASSESRGRNQPQHF,TRBV2,TRBJ1-5,TRBD1,once
TGTGCCAGCAGCGTAGGGGGGAGGAATCAGCCCCAGCATTTT,CASSVGGRNQPQHF,TRBV9,TRBJ1-5,.,.
TGTGCCAGCAGTGCCGGGCCAGGGACCTACGAGCAGTACTTC,CASSAGPGTYEQYF,TRBV27,TRBJ2-7,.,.
TGTGCCAGCAGTTTTTTTCCCTACAGGGAGGAGCGGGGTGTCTATGGCTACACCTTC,CASSFFPYREERGVYGYTF,TRBV27,TRBJ1-2,.,.
TGTGCCAGCAGTTTAGGTCCCAGGGCCGAGCAGTACTTC,CASSLGPRAEQYF,TRBV27,TRBJ2-7,.,.
TGTGCCAGCAGCTTAGGATCCCTGCGGGGGCCCAATCAGCCCCAGCATTTT,CASSLGSLRGPNQPQHF,TRBV7-8,TRBJ1-5,.,.
TGTGCCAGCAGTAAGGGGGAGGGGGGCGAGCAGTACTTC,CASSKGEGGEQYF,TRBV6-5,TRBJ2-7,.,large
TGTGCCAGCAGTGATGAACAGGCCGCAGGGGCCCAGCATTTT,CASSDEQAAGAQHF,TRBV2,TRBJ1-5,.,.
TGTGCCAGCAGTCAGGCCAGGGGGTCCCGACCATACGAGCAGTACTTC,CASSQARGSRPYEQYF,TRBV27,TRBJ2-7,TRBD1,.
TGTGCCAGCAGCGTATACAGGGAGTCCTACGAGCAGTACTTC,CASSVYRESYEQYF,TRBV9,TRBJ2-7,.,once
TGTGCCAGCAGCTCGACAGGGGCCAGCACAGATACGCAGTATTTT,CASSSTGASTDTQYF,TRBV7-3,TRBJ2-3,TRBD1,once
TGCGCCAGCAGCTTGCGGCAGGGCGAGCAGTACTTC,CASSLRQGEQYF,TRBV5-1,TRBJ2-7,.,.
TGTGCCAGCAGCTCACTCGGGGACAGGGGCATCAATGAGCAGTTCTTC,CASSSLGDRGINEQFF,TRBV7-6,TRBJ2-1,TRBD1,.
TGTGCCACCAGCAGAGGTCCGGGACAGGGATATAGCAATCAGCCCCAGCATTTT,CATSRGPGQGYSNQPQHF,TRBV15,TRBJ1-5,TRBD1,.
TGTGCCAGCAGCCCGGAGAGATACGAGCAGTTCTTC,CASSPERYEQFF,TRBV5-5,TRBJ2-1,.,.
TGTGCCAGCAGTTTATGGGGCGTTGCGGGGGGCATGACTGAAGCTTTCTTT,CASSLWGVAGGMTEAFF,TRBV27,TRBJ1-1,.,.
TGTGCCAGCAGTTTAACGATCGAGGCGGGAGTGGGCACAGATACGCAGTATTTT,CASSLTIEAGVGTDTQYF,TRBV27,TRBJ2-3,TRBD2,.
TGTGCCAGCAGCGTAGGGGACATTTCGGAGCAAGAGACCCAGTACTTC,CASSVGDISEQETQYF,TRBV9,TRBJ2-5,.,.
TGTGCCAGCAGGAGGGAGGGGCAAGAGACCCAGTACTTC,CASRREGQETQYF,TRBV7-9,TRBJ2-5,TRBD2,.
TGTGCCAGCAGCCAAGATCCGCCAGGGGGCGCCGGAAACACCATATATTTT,CASSQDPPGGAGNTIYF,TRBV4-2,TRBJ1-3,TRBD1,.
TGTGCCAGTAGTATCGCTGCAGGGAGGAGGAACACTGAAGCTTTCTTT,CASSIAAGRRNTEAFF,TRBV19,TRBJ1-1,.,.
TGTGCCAGCAGCTTTGCTAGCGGAAGCTACAATGAGCAGTTCTTC,CASSFASGSYNEQFF,TRBV7-6,TRBJ2-1,TRBD2,.
TGCGCCAGTACCCTGCATGTAGCGGGGGGACAAGAGACCCAGTACTTC,CASTLHVAGGQETQYF,TRBV5-1,TRBJ2-5,TRBD2,.
TGTGCCAGCAAAAGGACTAGCCCCACATCCAAAAACATTCAGTACTTC,CASKRTSPTSKNIQYF,TRBV28,TRBJ2-4,TRBD2,.
TGCGCCAGCAGCTTGTTTTCGGGGTCAGAAGCTTTCTTT,CASSLFSGSEAFF,TRBV5-1,TRBJ1-1,.,.
TGTGCCATCTCTAGCGGGAGGGCCTCGAGCTCCTACGAGCAGTACTTC,CAISSGRASSSYEQYF,TRBV7-3,TRBJ2-7,TRBD2,once
TGTGCCAGTAAAGACAGGGGAATTTCACCCCTCCACTTT,CASKDRGISPLHF,TRBV19,TRBJ1-6,TRBD1,.
TGTGCCAGCAGTGAGGGTAGCGGGAGATGGCAAGAGACCCAGTACTTC,CASSEGSGRWQETQYF,TRBV2,TRBJ2-5,TRBD2,.
TGTGCCAGCGGCATACAGGGGAACACTGAAGCTTTCTTT,CASGIQGNTEAFF,TRBV27,TRBJ1-1,.,.
TGTGCCAGTAGTATAGTAGCAGGGAGCAATCAGCCCCAGCATTTT,CASSIVAGSNQPQHF,TRBV19,TRBJ1-5,.,.
TGTGCCACCCAACTCCGAACCGGGGAGCTGTTTTTT,CATQLRTGELFF,TRBV27,TRBJ2-2,.,once